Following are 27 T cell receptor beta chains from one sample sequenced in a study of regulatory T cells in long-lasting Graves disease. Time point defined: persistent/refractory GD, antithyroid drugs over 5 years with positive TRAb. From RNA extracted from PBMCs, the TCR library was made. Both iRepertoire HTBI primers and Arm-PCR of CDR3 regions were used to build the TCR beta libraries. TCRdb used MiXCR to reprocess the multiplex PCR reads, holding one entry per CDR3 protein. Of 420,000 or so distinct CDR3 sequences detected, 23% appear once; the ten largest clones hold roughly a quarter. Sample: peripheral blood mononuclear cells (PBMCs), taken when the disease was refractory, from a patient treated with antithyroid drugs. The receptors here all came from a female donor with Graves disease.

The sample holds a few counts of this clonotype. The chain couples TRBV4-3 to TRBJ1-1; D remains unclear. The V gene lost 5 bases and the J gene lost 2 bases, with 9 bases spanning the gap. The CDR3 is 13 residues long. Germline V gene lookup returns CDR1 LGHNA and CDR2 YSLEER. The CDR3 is CASSKLRNTEAFF. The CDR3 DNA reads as TGCGCCAGCAGCAAACTAAGAAACACTGAAGCTTTCTTT.

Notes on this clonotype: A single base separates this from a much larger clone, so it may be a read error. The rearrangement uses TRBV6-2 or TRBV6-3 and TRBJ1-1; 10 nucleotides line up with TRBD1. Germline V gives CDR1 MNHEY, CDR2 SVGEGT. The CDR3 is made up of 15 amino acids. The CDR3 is CTSSSRQGAYTEAFF. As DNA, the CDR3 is TGTACCAGCAGTTCTCGACAGGGGGCCTACACTGAAGCTTTCTTT.

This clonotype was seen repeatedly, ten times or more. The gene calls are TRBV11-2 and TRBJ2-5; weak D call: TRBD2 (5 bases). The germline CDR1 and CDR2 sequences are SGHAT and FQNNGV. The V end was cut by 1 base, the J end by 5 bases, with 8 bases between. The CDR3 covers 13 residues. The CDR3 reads CASSLATRETQYF. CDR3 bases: TGTGCCAGCAGCTTAGCTACTAGGGAGACCCAGTACTTC.

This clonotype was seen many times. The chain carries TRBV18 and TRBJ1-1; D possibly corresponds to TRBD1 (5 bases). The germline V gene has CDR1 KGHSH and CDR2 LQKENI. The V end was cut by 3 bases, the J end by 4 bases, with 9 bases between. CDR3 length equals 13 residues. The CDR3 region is CASSPPGRTEAFF. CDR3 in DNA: TGTGCCAGCTCACCCCCGGGGCGCACTGAAGCTTTCTTT.

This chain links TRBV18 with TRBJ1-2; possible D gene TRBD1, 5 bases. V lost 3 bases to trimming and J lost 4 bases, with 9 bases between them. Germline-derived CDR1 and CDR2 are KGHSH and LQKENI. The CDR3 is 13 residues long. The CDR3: CASSPLGRYGYTF. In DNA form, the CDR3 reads TGTGCCAGCTCACCTCTGGGGCGCTATGGCTACACCTTC.

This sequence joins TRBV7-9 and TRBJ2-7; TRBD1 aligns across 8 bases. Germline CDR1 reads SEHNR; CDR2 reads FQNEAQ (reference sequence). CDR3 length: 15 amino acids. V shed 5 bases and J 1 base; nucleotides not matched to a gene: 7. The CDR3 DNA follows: TGTGCCAGCAGCCGCCAGGGGGCAAGTTCCTACGAGCAGTACTTC. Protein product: CASSRQGASSYEQYF.

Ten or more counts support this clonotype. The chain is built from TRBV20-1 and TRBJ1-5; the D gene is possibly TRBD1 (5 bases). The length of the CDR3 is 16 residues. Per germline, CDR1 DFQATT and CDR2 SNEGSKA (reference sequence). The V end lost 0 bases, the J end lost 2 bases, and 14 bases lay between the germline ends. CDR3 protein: CSARDRFGAGNQPQHF. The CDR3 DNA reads TGCAGTGCTAGAGATCGGTTTGGGGCGGGCAATCAGCCCCAGCATTTT.

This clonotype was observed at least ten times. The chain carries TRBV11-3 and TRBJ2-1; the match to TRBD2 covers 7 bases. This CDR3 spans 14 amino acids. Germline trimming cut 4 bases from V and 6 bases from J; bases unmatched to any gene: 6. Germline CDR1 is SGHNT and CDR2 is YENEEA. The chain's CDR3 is CASSSREMVNEQFF. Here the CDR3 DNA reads TGTGCCAGCAGCTCGCGGGAGATGGTCAATGAGCAGTTCTTC. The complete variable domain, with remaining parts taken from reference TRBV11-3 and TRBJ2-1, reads EAGVVQSPRYKIIEKKQPVAFWCNPISGHNTLYWYLQNLGQGPELLIRYENEEAVDDSQLPKDRFSAERLKGVDSTLKIQPAELGDSAVYLCASSSREMVNEQFFGPGTRLTVL.

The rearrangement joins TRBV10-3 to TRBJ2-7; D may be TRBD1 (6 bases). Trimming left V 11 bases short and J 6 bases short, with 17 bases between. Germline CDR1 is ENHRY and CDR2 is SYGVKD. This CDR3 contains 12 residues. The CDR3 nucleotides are TGTGCCTCAACCCCCGACAGGCGCGAGCAGTACTTC. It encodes CASTPDRREQYF.

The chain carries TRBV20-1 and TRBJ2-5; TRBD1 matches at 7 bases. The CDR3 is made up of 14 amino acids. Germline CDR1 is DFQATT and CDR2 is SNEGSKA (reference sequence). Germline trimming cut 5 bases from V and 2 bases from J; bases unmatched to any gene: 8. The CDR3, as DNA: TGCAGTGCTTTCCGGGACAGACTACAAGAGACCCAGTACTTC. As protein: CSAFRDRLQETQYF.

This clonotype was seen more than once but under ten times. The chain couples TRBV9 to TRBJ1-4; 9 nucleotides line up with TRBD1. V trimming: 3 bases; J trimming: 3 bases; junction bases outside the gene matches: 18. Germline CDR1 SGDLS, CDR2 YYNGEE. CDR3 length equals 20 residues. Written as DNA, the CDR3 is TGTGCCAGCAGCGGCGAACCGGGACAGGGCCTTAGTCGTCCTAATGAAAAACTGTTTTTT. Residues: CASSGEPGQGLSRPNEKLFF.

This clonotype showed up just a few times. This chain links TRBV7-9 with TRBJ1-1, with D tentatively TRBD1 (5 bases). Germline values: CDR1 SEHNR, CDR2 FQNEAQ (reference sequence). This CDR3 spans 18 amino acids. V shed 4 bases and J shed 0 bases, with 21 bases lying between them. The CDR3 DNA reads TGTGCCAGCAGCTCCACAGGTCAGCCCTCACTTTTGAACACTGAAGCTTTCTTT. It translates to CASSSTGQPSLLNTEAFF.

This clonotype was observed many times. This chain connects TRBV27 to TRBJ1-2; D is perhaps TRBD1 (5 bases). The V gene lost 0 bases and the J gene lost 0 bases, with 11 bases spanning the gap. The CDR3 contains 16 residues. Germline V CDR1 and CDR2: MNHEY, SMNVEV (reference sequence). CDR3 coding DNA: TGTGCCAGCAGTTTATCTTTCGACAGAGCTAACTATGGCTACACCTTC. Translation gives CASSLSFDRANYGYTF.

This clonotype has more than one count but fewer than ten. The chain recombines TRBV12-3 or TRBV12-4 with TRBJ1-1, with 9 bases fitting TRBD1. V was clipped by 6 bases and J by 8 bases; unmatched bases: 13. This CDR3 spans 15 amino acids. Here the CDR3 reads CASSPTGTGNGEAFF. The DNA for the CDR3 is TGTGCCAGCAGCCCGACCGGGACAGGGAACGGGGAAGCTTTCTTT.

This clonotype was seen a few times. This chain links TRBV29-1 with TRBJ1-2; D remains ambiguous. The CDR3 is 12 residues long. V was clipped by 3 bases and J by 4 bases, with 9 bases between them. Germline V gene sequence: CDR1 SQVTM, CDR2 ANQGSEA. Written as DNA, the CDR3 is TGCAGCGTTGAGACGGCCGGCTATGGCTACACCTTC. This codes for CSVETAGYGYTF.

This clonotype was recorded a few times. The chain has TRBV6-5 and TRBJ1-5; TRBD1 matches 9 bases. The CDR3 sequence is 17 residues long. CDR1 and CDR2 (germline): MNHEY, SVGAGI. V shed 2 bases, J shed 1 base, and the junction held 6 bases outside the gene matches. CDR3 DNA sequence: TGTGCCAGCAGTTACAATGGGACAGGGTCGAGCAATCAGCCCCAGCATTTT. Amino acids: CASSYNGTGSSNQPQHF.

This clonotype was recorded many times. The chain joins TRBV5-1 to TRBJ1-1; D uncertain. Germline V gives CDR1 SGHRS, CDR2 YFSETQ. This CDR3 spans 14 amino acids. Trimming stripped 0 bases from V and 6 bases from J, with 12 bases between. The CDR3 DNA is TGCGCCAGCAGCTTGGATCATGCGGGCGCTGAAGCTTTCTTT. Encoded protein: CASSLDHAGAEAFF.

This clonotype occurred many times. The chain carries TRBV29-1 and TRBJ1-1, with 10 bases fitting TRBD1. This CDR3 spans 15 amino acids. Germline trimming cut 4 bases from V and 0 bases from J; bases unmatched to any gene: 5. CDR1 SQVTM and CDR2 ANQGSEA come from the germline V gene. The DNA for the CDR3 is TGCAGCGTTGTCGGACAGGGGGGGATGAACACTGAAGCTTTCTTT. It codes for CSVVGQGGMNTEAFF. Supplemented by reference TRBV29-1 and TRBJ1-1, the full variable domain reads SAVISQKPSRDICQRGTSLTIQCQVDSQVTMMFWYRQQPGQSLTLIATANQGSEATYESGFVIDKFPISRPNLTFSTLTVSNMSPEDSSIYLCSVVGQGGMNTEAFFGQGTRLTVV.

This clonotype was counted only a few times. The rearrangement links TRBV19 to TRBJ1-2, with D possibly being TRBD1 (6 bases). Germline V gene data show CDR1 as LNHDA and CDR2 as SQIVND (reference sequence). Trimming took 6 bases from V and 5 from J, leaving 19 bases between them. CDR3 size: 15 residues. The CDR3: CASSNWTEGRYGYTF. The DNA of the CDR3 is TGTGCCAGTAGCAATTGGACAGAGGGGAGGTATGGCTACACCTTC. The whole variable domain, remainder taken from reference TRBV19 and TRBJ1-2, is DGGITQSPKYLFRKEGQNVTLSCEQNLNHDAMYWYRQDPGQGLRLIYYSQIVNDFQKGDIAEGYSVSREKKESFPLTVTSAQKNPTAFYLCASSNWTEGRYGYTFGSGTRLTVV.

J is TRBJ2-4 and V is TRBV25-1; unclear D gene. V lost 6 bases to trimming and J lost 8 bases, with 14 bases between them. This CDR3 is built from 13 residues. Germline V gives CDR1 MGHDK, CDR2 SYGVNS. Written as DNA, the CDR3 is TGTGCCAGCAGGATCATGACTTTGGACATTCAGTACTTC. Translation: CASRIMTLDIQYF.

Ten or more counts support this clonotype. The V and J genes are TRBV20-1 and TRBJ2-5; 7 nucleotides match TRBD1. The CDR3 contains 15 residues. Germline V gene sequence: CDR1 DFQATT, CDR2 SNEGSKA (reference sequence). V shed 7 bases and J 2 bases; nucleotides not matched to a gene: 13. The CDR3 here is CSVCQPGQLQETQYF. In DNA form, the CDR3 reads TGCAGTGTTTGCCAACCGGGACAGTTGCAAGAGACCCAGTACTTC.

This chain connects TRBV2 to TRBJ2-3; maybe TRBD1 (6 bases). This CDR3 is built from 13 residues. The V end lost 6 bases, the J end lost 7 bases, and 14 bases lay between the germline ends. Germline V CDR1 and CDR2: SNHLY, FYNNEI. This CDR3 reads CASRTGLTNTQYF. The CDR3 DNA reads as TGTGCCAGCAGGACAGGACTCACGAATACGCAGTATTTT. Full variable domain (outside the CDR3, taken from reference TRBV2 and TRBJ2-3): EPEVTQTPSHQVTQMGQEVILRCVPISNHLYFYWYRQILGQKVEFLVSFYNNEISEKSEIFDDQFSVERPDGSNFTLKIRSTKLEDSAMYFCASRTGLTNTQYFGPGTRLTVL.

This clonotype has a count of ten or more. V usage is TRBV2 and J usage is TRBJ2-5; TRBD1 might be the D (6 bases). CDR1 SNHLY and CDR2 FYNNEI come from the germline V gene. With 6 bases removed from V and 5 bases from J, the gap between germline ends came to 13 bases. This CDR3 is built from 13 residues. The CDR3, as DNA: TGTGCCAGCAGACCCGACAGGCTGGAGACCCAGTACTTC. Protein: CASRPDRLETQYF.

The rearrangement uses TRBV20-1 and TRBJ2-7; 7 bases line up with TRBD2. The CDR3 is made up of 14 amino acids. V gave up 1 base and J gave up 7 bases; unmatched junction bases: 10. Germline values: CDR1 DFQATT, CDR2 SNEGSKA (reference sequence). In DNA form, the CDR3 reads TGCAGTGCTAGAGGGCTAGCGGAGCTAATGGAGCAGTACTTC. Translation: CSARGLAELMEQYF.

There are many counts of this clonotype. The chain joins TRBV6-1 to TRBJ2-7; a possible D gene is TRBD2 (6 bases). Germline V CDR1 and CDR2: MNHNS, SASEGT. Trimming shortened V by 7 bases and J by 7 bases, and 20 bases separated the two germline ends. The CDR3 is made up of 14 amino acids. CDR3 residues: CASTSQGGLVEQYF. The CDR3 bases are TGTGCCAGCACCTCCCAGGGAGGCCTCGTGGAGCAGTACTTC.

CDR3 nucleotide sequence: TGCAGCCACCTCGGGGGTCAGACTGAAGCTTTCTTT. Translating it yields CSHLGGQTEAFF. The chain employs TRBV29-1 and TRBJ1-1, with D perhaps TRBD1 (5 bases). Trimming took 8 bases from V and 5 from J, leaving 15 bases between them. The CDR3 consists of 12 residues. CDR1 is SQVTM and CDR2 is ANQGSEA in the germline V gene.

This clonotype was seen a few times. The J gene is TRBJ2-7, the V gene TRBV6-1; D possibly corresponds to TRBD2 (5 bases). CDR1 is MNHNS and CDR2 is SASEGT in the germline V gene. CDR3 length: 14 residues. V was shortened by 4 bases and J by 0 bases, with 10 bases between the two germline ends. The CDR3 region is CASSGENGSYEQYF. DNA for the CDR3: TGTGCCAGCAGTGGGGAGAACGGCTCCTACGAGCAGTACTTC.